Below are 4 T cell receptor beta chains sequenced from a single sample in a study of cytomegalovirus exposure and HLA in healthy donors. With 60 Vbeta and 13 Jbeta primers, the PCR was carried out. Sequenced by immunoSEQ multiplex PCR; TCRdb stores in-frame clones only, minus some. The table has under 140,000 clones, approximately 86% seen once. Sample: PBMCs. These receptors were collected from a man aged 40-50 years in good health and CMV-seronegative.

The V call is TRBV19, the J call TRBJ2-3, with 10 bases fitting TRBD2. The CDR3 spans 17 residues. Trimming at V came to 1 base and at J to 6 bases, leaving 10 bases not matched to a gene. Germline CDR1 is LNHDA and CDR2 is SQIVND (reference sequence). CDR3 nucleotides: TGTGCCAGTAGTATAGGAAGCGGGGGGGTAGTCGCGGATACGCAGTATTTT. Translating it yields CASSIGSGGVVADTQYF.

The chain has TRBV6-4 and TRBJ1-1; tentatively, D is TRBD1 (5 bases). Germline CDR1 reads MRHNA; CDR2 reads SNTAGT. Trimming removed 6 bases at V and 8 bases at J, with 10 bases between. This CDR3 is built from 11 residues. The CDR3 region is CASRRGYEAFF. CDR3 DNA sequence: TGTGCCAGCAGAAGGGGATACGAAGCTTTCTTT.

The chain recombines TRBV29-1 with TRBJ1-1; 8 bases are a match to TRBD1. The CDR3 covers 14 residues. The germline CDR1 and CDR2 sequences are SQVTM and ANQGSEA. Trimming took 7 bases from V and 3 from J; bases not matched to a gene: 10. The DNA of the CDR3 is TGCAGCGCCGCTCTGACAGGGGCTGACACTGAAGCTTTCTTT. Its translation: CSAALTGADTEAFF.

This chain joins TRBV4-1 and TRBJ2-7; D unclear. Germline V gives CDR1 MGHRA, CDR2 YSYEKL. This CDR3 has 16 residues. Trimming removed 0 bases at V and 3 bases at J, with 15 bases between. The CDR3 region is CASSQDLSRFGYEQYF. The CDR3 nucleotides read TGCGCCAGCAGCCAAGATCTGTCCAGGTTCGGCTACGAGCAGTACTTC.